Listed below are T cell receptor beta chains from one sample, sequenced in a study of cytomegalovirus exposure and HLA in healthy donors. Using immunoSEQ multiplex PCR, the repertoire was profiled, and TCRdb retains in-frame clones only, with some absent. The sample carries about 170,000 clones, 60% to 85% recorded once. The specimen sequenced was PBMCs. These receptors were collected from a female donor in good health and CMV-seronegative. CDR3s include the opening cysteine and the closing phenylalanine or tryptophan. Each record gives: J gene, V gene, D gene, clone size, CDR3 protein. D genes are given only for firm matches. Where a row states a size, it is once, few, many or the class of an expanded clone; other rows omit it.

>TRBJ1-2|TRBV29-1|.|.
CSVEDARDGYGYTF
>TRBJ2-2|TRBV5-1|TRBD1|.
CASSPGDRGRVTGELFF
>TRBJ1-2|TRBV10-1|.|.
CAGLAGEVGYGYTF
>TRBJ1-1|TRBV21-1|.|.
CASSCPGTGDTEAFF
>TRBJ2-5|TRBV6-5|TRBD2|.
CASTQTSAGSAQYF
>TRBJ2-3|TRBV7-8|TRBD2|.
CASSLAPTSGGADTQYF
>TRBJ1-1|TRBV4-2|.|.
CASSQEGRGKLNTEAFF
>TRBJ2-4|TRBV5-4|.|.
CASSIGLVDIQYF
>TRBJ1-2|TRBV6-1|.|.
CASSEAHTNYGYTF
>TRBJ2-1|TRBV30|TRBD2|.
CAWSPDSGRGHNEQFF
>TRBJ1-2|TRBV28|.|.
CASSLKAGVSGYTF
>TRBJ2-2|TRBV27|.|.
CASRRNTGELFF
>TRBJ2-7|TRBV27|.|.
CASSGQPQRSYEQYF
>TRBJ1-2|TRBV5-6|.|.
CASSLLNYGYTF
>TRBJ2-2|TRBV7-6|.|.
CASSPGASGELFF
>TRBJ1-5|TRBV19|.|.
CASSRDTGNQPQHF
>TRBJ1-3|TRBV5-3|.|.
CARSPTTGALYGNTIYF
>TRBJ1-5|TRBV6-5|TRBD1|.
CASSYSNRGNQPQHF
>TRBJ2-5|TRBV10-3|.|few
CAISESLGEQYF
>TRBJ2-2|TRBV7-2|TRBD2|.
CASSLRLAGVTGELFF
>TRBJ2-2|TRBV2|.|.
CASSLQNTGELFF
>TRBJ2-7|TRBV19|TRBD2|.
CASSPGTSGSEQYF
>TRBJ1-2|TRBV27|.|once
CASSLAGGFRSIYGYTF
>TRBJ2-7|TRBV28|.|.
CASSYRQASYEQYF
>TRBJ1-1|TRBV18|TRBD1|.
CASSPWTGLNTEAFF
>TRBJ1-1|TRBV19|.|few
CASSNRATEAFF
>TRBJ1-2|TRBV4-1|.|.
CASSQDRAVTNGYTF
>TRBJ1-2|TRBV30|TRBD1|.
CAWSIAQGAGGYTF
>TRBJ1-5|TRBV28|.|.
CASSLTGNQPQHF
>TRBJ1-5|TRBV7-9|TRBD1|once
CASSFGDSSNQPQHF
>TRBJ1-2|TRBV6-5|TRBD1|few
CASKTGNYGYTF
>TRBJ1-1|TRBV28|.|.
CASSSPRREAFF
>TRBJ2-1|TRBV13|.|.
CASGQSRYNEQFF
>TRBJ1-5|TRBV21-1|.|once
CASSVNGSRTHQPQHF
>TRBJ1-2|TRBV6-1|TRBD1|.
CASSEGGQGFNYGYTF
>TRBJ2-1|TRBV28|.|.
CASSLRQGSYNEQFF
>TRBJ2-1|TRBV27|TRBD2|.
CASSSLAGGLSYNEQFF
>TRBJ1-2|TRBV9|.|.
CASSVWEDYGYTF
>TRBJ2-5|TRBV7-9|TRBD1|.
CASSPGQGPLEQYF
>TRBJ1-2|TRBV7-8|TRBD1|.
CASSPDRTYYGYTF
>TRBJ2-5|TRBV5-1|.|.
CASSLEVAAKGEQYF
>TRBJ2-1|TRBV6-5|TRBD2|.
CASRPRTSGGNEQFF
>TRBJ1-6|TRBV2|.|once
CASSEFSSSYNSPLHF
>TRBJ1-1|TRBV7-3|.|.
CASSPRGGGPRNTEAFF
>TRBJ1-1|TRBV5-1|.|.
CASSLFSGSEAFF
>TRBJ1-5|TRBV10-1|.|.
CAEGSNQPQHF
>TRBJ2-2|TRBV9|TRBD2|.
CASSATSGGAWGTGELFF
>TRBJ1-2|TRBV9|TRBD1|.
CASSARTGENYGYTF
>TRBJ1-2|TRBV19|.|once
CASRIQMLDGYTF
>TRBJ1-2|TRBV5-8|.|.
CASSRGRNYGYTF
>TRBJ2-7|TRBV10-1|.|.
CASSESGVAEQYF
>TRBJ1-2|TRBV15|TRBD1|.
CATTPDRANYGYTF
>TRBJ2-7|TRBV4-3|TRBD2|few
CASSQDGWGSGGKVEQYF